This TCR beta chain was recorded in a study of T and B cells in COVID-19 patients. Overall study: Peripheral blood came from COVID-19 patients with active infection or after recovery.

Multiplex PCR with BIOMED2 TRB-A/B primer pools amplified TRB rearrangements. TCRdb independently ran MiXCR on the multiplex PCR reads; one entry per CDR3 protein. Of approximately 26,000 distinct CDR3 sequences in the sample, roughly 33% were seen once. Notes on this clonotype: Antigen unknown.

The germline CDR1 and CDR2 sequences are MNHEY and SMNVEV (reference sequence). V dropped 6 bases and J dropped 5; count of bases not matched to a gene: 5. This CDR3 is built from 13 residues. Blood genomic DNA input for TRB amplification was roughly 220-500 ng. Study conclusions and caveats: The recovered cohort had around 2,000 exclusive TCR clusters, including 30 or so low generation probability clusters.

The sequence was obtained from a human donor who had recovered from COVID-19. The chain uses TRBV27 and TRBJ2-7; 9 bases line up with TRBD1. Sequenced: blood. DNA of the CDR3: TGTGCCAGCAGGGGACAGGGTAACCACGAGCAGTACTTC. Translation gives CASRGQGNHEQYF.